This T cell receptor beta chain stems from a study of T cell responses to AZD1222 COVID-19 vaccine. Study-wide background: Researchers grouped second doses given at about 4 or about 12 weeks into one pool.

Assay used: immunoSEQ multiplex PCR; TCRdb lists only in-frame clones, some missing. The repertoire holds about 110,000 clones, with about 86% as singletons. CDR3 length: 17 amino acids. Trimming cost V 4 bases and J 3 bases; bases outside gene matches: 13. In germline, CDR1 is ENHRY, CDR2 SYGVKD. This clonotype was sampled from an adult in good health. The rearrangement joins TRBV10-3 to TRBJ1-1, with 8 bases fitting TRBD1. The source material was peripheral blood, sampled on day 0 of AZD1222 vaccination. Here the CDR3 reads CAISAAGGTRIDTEAFF. CDR3 DNA sequence: TGTGCCATCAGTGCCGCAGGGGGCACACGTATAGACACTGAAGCTTTCTTT.